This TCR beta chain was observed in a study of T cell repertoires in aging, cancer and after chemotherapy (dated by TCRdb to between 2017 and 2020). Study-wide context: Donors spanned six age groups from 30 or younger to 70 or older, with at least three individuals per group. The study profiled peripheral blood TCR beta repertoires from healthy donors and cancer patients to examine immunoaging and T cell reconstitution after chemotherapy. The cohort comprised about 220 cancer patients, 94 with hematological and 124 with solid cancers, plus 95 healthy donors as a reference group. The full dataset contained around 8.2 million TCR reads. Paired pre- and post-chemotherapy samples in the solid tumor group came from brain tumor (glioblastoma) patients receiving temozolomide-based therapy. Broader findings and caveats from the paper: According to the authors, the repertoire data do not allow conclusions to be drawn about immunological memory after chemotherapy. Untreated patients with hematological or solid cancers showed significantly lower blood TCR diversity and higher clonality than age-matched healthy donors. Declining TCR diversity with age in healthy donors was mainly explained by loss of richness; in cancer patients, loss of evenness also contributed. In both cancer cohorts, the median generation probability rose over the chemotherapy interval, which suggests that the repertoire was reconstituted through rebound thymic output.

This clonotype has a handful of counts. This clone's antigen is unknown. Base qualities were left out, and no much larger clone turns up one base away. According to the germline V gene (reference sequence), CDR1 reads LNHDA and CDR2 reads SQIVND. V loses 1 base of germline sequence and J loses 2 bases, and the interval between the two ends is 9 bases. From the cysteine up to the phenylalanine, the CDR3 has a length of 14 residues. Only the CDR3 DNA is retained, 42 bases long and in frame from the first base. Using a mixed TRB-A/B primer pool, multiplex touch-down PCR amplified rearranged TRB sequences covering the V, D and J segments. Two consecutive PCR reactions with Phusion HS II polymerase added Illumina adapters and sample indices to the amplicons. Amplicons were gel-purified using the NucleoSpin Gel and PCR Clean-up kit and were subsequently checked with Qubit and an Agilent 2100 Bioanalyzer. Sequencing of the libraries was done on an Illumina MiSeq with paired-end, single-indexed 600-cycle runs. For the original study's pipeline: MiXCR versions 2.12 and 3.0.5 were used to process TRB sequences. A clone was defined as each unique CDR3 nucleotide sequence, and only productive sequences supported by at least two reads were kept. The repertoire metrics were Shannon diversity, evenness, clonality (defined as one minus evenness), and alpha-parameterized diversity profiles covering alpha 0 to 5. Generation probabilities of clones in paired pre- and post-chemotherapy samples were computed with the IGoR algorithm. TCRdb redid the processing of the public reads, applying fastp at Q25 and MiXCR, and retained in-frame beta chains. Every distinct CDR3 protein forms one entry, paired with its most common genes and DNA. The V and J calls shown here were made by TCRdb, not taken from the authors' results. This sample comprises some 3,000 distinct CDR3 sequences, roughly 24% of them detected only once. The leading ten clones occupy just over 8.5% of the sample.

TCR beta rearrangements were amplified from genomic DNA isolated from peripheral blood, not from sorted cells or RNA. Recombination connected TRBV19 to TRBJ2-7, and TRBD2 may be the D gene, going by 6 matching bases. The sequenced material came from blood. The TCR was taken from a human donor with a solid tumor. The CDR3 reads CASSIVPGAYEQYF. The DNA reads TGTGCCAGTAGTATAGTCCCGGGAGCCTACGAGCAGTACTTC.